This T cell receptor (beta chain) stems from a study of shared clonotypes between healthy human individuals. Across the study: A couple of women and a few men aged 18 to 49 made up the donors. Per donor, CD8 memory used one plate, CD8 naive used two, CD4 memory used three and CD4 naive used three.

Some clones are missing from TCRdb's copy, which holds only in-frame ones; the method was immunoSEQ multiplex PCR. The sample lists hundreds of thousands of clones, 90% to 96% occurring once. Investigators divided CD4+ cells into CD45RA+ naive and CD45RA-negative memory subsets. The germline V gene encodes CDR1 WNHNN and CDR2 SYGVQD (reference sequence). The CDR3 consists of 14 residues. Trimming removed 4 bases from V and 0 bases from J, with 10 bases in between. This TCR was recovered from a woman under 40 in good health. The sequenced material came from naive CD4+ T cells sorted from blood. Stated subset: CD45RA+ positively selected. The V call is TRBV10-1, the J call TRBJ2-7; no definite D call. The CDR3 sequence is CASSAGRSSYEQYF. The CDR3 DNA follows: TGCGCCAGCAGTGCTGGAAGAAGCTCCTACGAGCAGTACTTC.